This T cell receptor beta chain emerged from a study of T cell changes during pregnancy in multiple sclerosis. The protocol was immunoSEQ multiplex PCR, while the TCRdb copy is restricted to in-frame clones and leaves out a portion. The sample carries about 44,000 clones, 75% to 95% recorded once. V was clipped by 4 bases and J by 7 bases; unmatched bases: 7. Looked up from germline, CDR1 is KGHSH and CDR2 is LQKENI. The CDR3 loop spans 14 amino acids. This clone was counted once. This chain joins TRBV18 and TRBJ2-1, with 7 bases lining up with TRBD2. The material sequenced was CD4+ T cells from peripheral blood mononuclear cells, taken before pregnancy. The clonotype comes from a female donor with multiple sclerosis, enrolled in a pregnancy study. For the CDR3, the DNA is TGTGCCAGCTCACGTTCTGGACTAGAAAATGAGCAGTTCTTC. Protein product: CASSRSGLENEQFF.